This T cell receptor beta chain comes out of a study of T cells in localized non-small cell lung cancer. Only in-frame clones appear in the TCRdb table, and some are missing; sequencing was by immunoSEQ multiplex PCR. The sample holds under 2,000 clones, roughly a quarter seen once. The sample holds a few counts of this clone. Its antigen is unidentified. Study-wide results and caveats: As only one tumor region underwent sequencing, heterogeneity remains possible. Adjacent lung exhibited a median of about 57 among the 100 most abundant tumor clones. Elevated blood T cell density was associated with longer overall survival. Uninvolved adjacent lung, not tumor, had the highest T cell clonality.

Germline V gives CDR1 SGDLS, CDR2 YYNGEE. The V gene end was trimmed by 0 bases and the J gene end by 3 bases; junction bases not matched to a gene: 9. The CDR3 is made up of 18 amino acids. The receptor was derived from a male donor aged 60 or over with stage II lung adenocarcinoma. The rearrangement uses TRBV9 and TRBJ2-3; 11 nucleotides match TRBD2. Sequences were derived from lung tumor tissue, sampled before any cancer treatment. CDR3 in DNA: TGTGCCAGCAGCGTAGCCCTAGCGGGGGGTCTCAAGACAGATACGCAGTATTTT. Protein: CASSVALAGGLKTDTQYF.